Listed below are T cell receptor beta chains from one sample, sequenced in a study of blood T cell repertoires in COVID-19. Assay: immunoSEQ multiplex PCR; the TCRdb copy retains only in-frame clones and omits some. The repertoire holds under 300,000 clones, with approximately 84% as singletons. The specimen sequenced was PBMCs or T cells enriched from blood (not recorded which). The receptors originated from a man in his forties or fifties who had recovered from COVID-19. Each CDR3 is given without its conserved first and last residue. D genes are given only for firm matches.

j_call | d_call | v_call | cdr3_aa
TRBJ1-4 | NA | TRBV19 | ASSKARHNEKLF
TRBJ1-2 | TRBD1 | TRBV29-1 | SVETGEDYGYT
TRBJ2-3 | TRBD1 | TRBV7-9 | APRRAGQGINTDTQY
TRBJ2-6 | NA | TRBV28 | ASSFQLTASGANVLT
TRBJ2-1 | TRBD2 | TRBV5-6 | ASSRRREDEGNNEQF
TRBJ2-7 | NA | TRBV6-2/TRBV6-3 | ASSYTYRAEQY
TRBJ2-1 | TRBD2 | TRBV7-7 | ASSLGLAGSDEQF
TRBJ2-1 | TRBD2 | TRBV7-8 | ASSSTSGGYNEQF
TRBJ2-1 | NA | TRBV5-4 | ASSLLSGVYNEQF
TRBJ2-3 | TRBD2 | TRBV5-1 | ASSVRGGTQGDTQY
TRBJ2-5 | NA | TRBV6-5 | ASKGSLETQY
TRBJ1-6 | TRBD1 | TRBV6-2/TRBV6-3 | ASSYRGTGQASPLH
TRBJ2-4 | NA | TRBV24-1 | ATSDPRASGDIQY
TRBJ2-7 | NA | TRBV11-2 | ASSLEWQGGREQY
TRBJ2-1 | TRBD2 | TRBV4-1 | ASSQVLLAINEQF
TRBJ1-6 | TRBD1 | TRBV5-1 | ASSLQGANSPLH
TRBJ2-3 | NA | TRBV19 | ASSRRTSTDTQY
TRBJ2-7 | TRBD2 | TRBV28 | ASRGTSANEQY
TRBJ2-1 | TRBD2 | TRBV3-1/TRBV3-2 | ASSYGTSGTGNEQF
TRBJ1-1 | NA | TRBV10-3 | AISGGSTQGPSRAEAF
TRBJ2-7 | NA | TRBV6-5 | ASSGGGRGLIEQY
TRBJ1-3 | NA | TRBV28 | ASSLMFVSGNTIY
TRBJ1-5 | TRBD1 | TRBV29-1 | SVVPRDRVDQPQH
TRBJ2-5 | TRBD2 | TRBV5-4 | ASKASGGQETQY
TRBJ1-2 | NA | TRBV28 | ASIDLRGNYGYT
TRBJ2-7 | NA | TRBV6-5 | ASSFTARVHEQY
TRBJ1-5 | NA | TRBV28 | ASGLFGQPQH